This T cell receptor beta chain was found in a study of PD-1 blockade in classical Hodgkin lymphoma (dated by TCRdb to 2018 to 2021). In the study overall: Nivolumab dosing was 3 mg/kg intravenously every 2 weeks, continuing until either disease progression or unacceptable toxicity. A peripheral blood immune signature of response to PD-1 blockade in classical Hodgkin lymphoma was defined using TCR beta sequencing and CyTOF. Broad study findings and their caveats: Only a single clinical trial cohort was studied, and what caused the repertoire differences, possibly disease activity or prior therapy, remained undefined. Diversity was lower in patients who began nivolumab less than 1 year after ASCT, so these patients were left out of later analyses to avoid confounding by immune reconstitution. A significant rise by C4D1 was seen in CD4+ but not CD8+ TCR diversity (p=0.0027 vs p=0.16), with the rise being most apparent in complete responders (p=0.02). Baseline TCR diversity was reported to be lower in newly diagnosed patients than in healthy donors, and even lower in relapsed/refractory patients. Baseline diversity similar to that of newly diagnosed patients was observed in trial patients achieving complete response, whereas significantly lower diversity was observed in partial responders and progressors.

The sample's time point label is to be understood as: cycle 4 day 1 (C4D1), after less than 7 weeks of nivolumab. Every trial patient had relapsed following autologous stem cell transplantation, and prior brentuximab vedotin exposure was what differed among cohorts A, B and C. Magnetic negative selection with a Miltenyi CD4+ T cell isolation kit was used to purify CD4+ T cells from thawed PBMCs. The trial cohort was composed of roughly 60 patients with relapsed/refractory classical Hodgkin lymphoma, for whom complete response, partial response or progressive disease was recorded as best overall response. Single-agent nivolumab was administered to trial patients in the multi-cohort phase II CheckMate 205 trial. An independent review committee assessed best overall response by applying the 2007 International Working Group response criteria. Trial PBMCs were collected just before the start of nivolumab (C1D1) and during therapy at cycle 2 day 1 and cycle 4 day 1. Peripheral blood was collected in 8 mL Vacutainer Cell Preparation Tubes, from which PBMCs were isolated by centrifugation and then cryopreserved. Purified CD4+ and CD8+ fractions were prepared only for cases in which an additional PBMC sample was available. Magnetically labelled cells were removed on LS columns in a quadroMACS separator, and the flow-through was collected as the purified fraction.

The Qiagen DNeasy kit was used to extract genomic DNA from unsorted PBMCs and from the negatively selected CD4+ and CD8+ fractions. Amplification of TCR beta CDR3 regions was done by immunoSEQ multiplex PCR with primers that anneal to V and J segments. A synthetic immune receptor repertoire was used to minimize amplification bias, and remaining bias was computationally removed after sequencing. Per the original workflow: Repertoire diversity was quantified as the Shannon entropy index using custom Python scripts. The unsorted, CD4+ and CD8+ repertoires were each analyzed separately, with the exception of combined analyses, where CD4+ and CD8+ sequences were merged in silico. A clone was considered expanded if an increase in frequency of at least 2-fold after treatment relative to C1D1 was found, and a pseudocount of 0.5 was applied to clones undetected at baseline. Clones with 0 or 1 copy at C1D1 were classified as singleton clones, and clones with 2 or more copies were classified as non-singleton clones. By matching protein sequences in sorted samples from the same patient, clones expanded in unsorted samples were annotated as CD4+, CD8+ or unknown. Wilcoxon tests on paired samples were used to test diversity changes from C1D1 to C4D1. The table was pulled from immuneACCESS by TCRdb, which kept in-frame rearrangements only. Such tables lose some clones; where checked, under half of the loss comes from unresolved V genes, and the rest has no known cause. That table furnishes V, J and clone size, whereas the DNA furnished D and trimming. The sample table lists tens of thousands of clones, roughly 80% of them with a count of one. Over 3% of the sample lies in the top ten.

Notes on this clone: Its antigen is still unknown. Qualities for individual bases were not recorded, and no much larger clone is one base off.

The specimen comprised CD4+ T cells from blood, sampled before the fourth cycle of nivolumab. This clonotype originated in a human donor with classical Hodgkin lymphoma.

This receptor carries the CDR3 CASSPDLSNYGYTF. In nucleotide form, the sequence is TGTGCCAGCAGCCCTGATTTGTCTAACTATGGCTACACCTTC. Rearrangement joined TRBV11-2 to TRBJ1-2, with no D gene named confidently. Cut back by 5 bases and 0 bases, the V and J ends lie 10 bases apart. The CDR3 spans 14 residues, from the cysteine through the phenylalanine. Only the CDR3 region is kept as DNA, spanning 42 bases read in frame from base 1. CDR1 is given as SGHAT and CDR2 as FQNNGV, both from the germline V gene. The full variable domain, completed from the reference TRBV11-2 and TRBJ1-2 proteins outside the CDR3, reads EAGVAQSPRYKIIEKRQSVAFWCNPISGHATLYWYQQILGQGPKLLIQFQNNGVVDDSQLPKDRFSAERLKGVDSTLKIQPAKLEDSAVYLCASSPDLSNYGYTFGSGTRLTVV.